The T cell receptor (beta chain) described here comes from a study of shared clonotypes between healthy human individuals. Overall study findings and caveats: Memory subsets had estimated richness that was generally smaller than that of naive subsets.

Trimming took off 5 bases at V and 5 bases at J, with 16 bases between the two ends. The CDR3 extends over 14 amino acids. Germline V gene sequence: CDR1 SGDLS, CDR2 YYNGEE. This clone was found once. Its target is unknown. Replicate PCRs from sorted subsets contained about 0.2 ug DNA, which is 31,000 or so T cell genomes. Authors' analysis steps: ImmunoSEQ supplied junction-only sequences lacking quality scores, so filtering was different. Sequencing used immunoSEQ multiplex PCR; TCRdb keeps in-frame clones, though not all of them. V and J calls and clone size follow that table, whereas D and trimming were derived from the DNA. In the table there are about 1.1 million clones, approximately 80% of which are singletons.

This chain joins TRBV9 and TRBJ2-5, with D possibly TRBD2 on 6 matching bases. The specimen was memory CD4+ T cells from PBMCs. Subset defined: CD45RA-negative fraction. The TCR comes from a man younger than 30 in good health. Some clones in this sample may be carry-over from other donors' samples. In DNA, the CDR3 is TGTGCCAGCAGTGTAACTAGCTTTCGTGAGACCCAGTACTTC. It encodes CASSVTSFRETQYF.